The 27 T cell receptor beta chains in this list originate from one sample, sequenced in a study of long-term antiretroviral therapy in people with HIV. Investigators performed immunoSEQ version v3.0 at survey level. Sequenced by immunoSEQ multiplex PCR; TCRdb stores in-frame clones only, minus some. The table shows roughly 40,000 clones, with approximately 85% occurring only once. Specimen: unsorted PBMCs, collected 3.1 years after starting antiretroviral therapy. Source of these receptors: a woman aged 50 to 60 with HIV.

V usage is TRBV5-6 and J usage is TRBJ1-1; D is perhaps TRBD1 (5 bases). Germline V lookup: CDR1 SGHDT, CDR2 YYEEEE. The CDR3 consists of 12 residues. With 7 bases removed from V and 6 bases from J, the gap between germline ends came to 13 bases. CDR3: CASGPGYSEAFF. CDR3 in DNA: TGTGCCAGCGGCCCAGGGTATTCTGAAGCTTTCTTT.

Written as DNA, the CDR3 is TGTGCCAGCAGCTTAAAAGGAGGGACAGTAAGCAATCAGCCCCAGCATTTT. Translated: CASSLKGGTVSNQPQHF. V gene TRBV7-2 combines with J gene TRBJ1-5; TRBD1 agrees at 7 bases. Per the germline V gene, CDR1 is SGHTA and CDR2 is FQGNSA. The CDR3 is made up of 17 amino acids. Unmatched junction bases numbered 8, after V lost 2 bases and J lost 1 base.

The chain couples TRBV27 to TRBJ1-4, with 8 bases identical to TRBD1. Germline CDR1 is MNHEY and CDR2 is SMNVEV (reference sequence). Trimming cost V 1 base and J 8 bases; bases outside gene matches: 6. The CDR3 is 15 residues long. The CDR3 protein is CASSLWGQVNEKLFF. DNA of the CDR3: TGTGCCAGCAGTTTATGGGGACAGGTCAACGAAAAACTGTTTTTT.

This clone was seen a single time. V and J are TRBV7-9 and TRBJ2-3; 10 bases fit TRBD2. The CDR3 length is 18 residues. CDR1 is SEHNR, CDR2 FQNEAQ, per germline (reference sequence). The J segment lost 6 bases and the V segment lost 1 base, leaving 13 bases of the junction unmatched. As DNA, the CDR3 is TGTGCCAGCAGCTTAGGACCCCCTAGCGGGGGCCGAAGGGATACGCAGTATTTT. It specifies CASSLGPPSGGRRDTQYF.

The chain uses TRBV7-9 and TRBJ2-1; no clear D gene. Trimming removed 3 bases from V and 1 base from J, with 10 bases in between. Germline V gene sequence: CDR1 SEHNR, CDR2 FQNEAQ (reference sequence). The CDR3 sequence is 15 residues long. CDR3 amino acids: CASSFSDPSYNEQFF. The CDR3, as DNA: TGTGCCAGCAGCTTTTCGGACCCATCCTACAATGAGCAGTTCTTC.

This clone was counted a single time. An end of the junction differs from the germline gene, which may be a read error. V is TRBV7-7 and J is TRBJ2-5; 7 bases align to TRBD1. Germline lookup yields CDR1 SSHAT and CDR2 FNYEAQ (reference sequence). The CDR3 totals 13 residues. The chain's CDR3 is CASSLDREETQYF. The DNA for the CDR3 is TGTGCTAGCAGCTTAGACAGGGAAGAGACCCAGTACTTC. Full variable domain (remainder filled in from reference TRBV7-7 and TRBJ2-5): GAGVSQSPRYKVTKRGQDVTLRCDPISSHATLYWYQQALGQGPEFLTYFNYEAQPDKSGLPSDRFSAERPEGSISTLTIQRTEQRDSAMYRCASSLDREETQYFGPGTRLLVL.

Details on this clone: Other DNA sequences of this sample code for an identical CDR3. The chain recombines TRBV9 with TRBJ1-6; no clear D gene. V was shortened by 4 bases and J by 7 bases, with 15 bases between the two germline ends. The CDR3 is 15 residues long. CDR1 and CDR2 (germline): SGDLS, YYNGEE. CDR3 in DNA: TGTGCCAGCAGCACCTACACGGCCCTGAATTCACCCCTCCACTTT. Translated: CASSTYTALNSPLHF.

This chain links TRBV28 with TRBJ1-1; D possibly corresponds to TRBD1 (5 bases). The V end lost 5 bases, the J end lost 7 bases, and 17 bases lay between the germline ends. Germline lookup yields CDR1 MDHEN and CDR2 SYDVKM. The CDR3 runs to 14 residues. The DNA of the CDR3 is TGTGCCAGCAGTCGGCGGGGGGGGGTGGTTGAAGCTTTCTTT. It codes for CASSRRGGVVEAFF.

The gene calls are TRBV5-1 and TRBJ2-7; 10 nucleotides match TRBD1. Germline V CDR1 and CDR2: SGHRS, YFSETQ. The CDR3 contains 15 residues. Trimming at V came to 4 bases and at J to 1 base, leaving 5 bases not matched to a gene. As DNA, the CDR3 is TGCGCCAGCAGCCGCCCGGGACAGGGGTCCTACGAGCAGTACTTC. It translates to CASSRPGQGSYEQYF.

The chain joins TRBV5-1 to TRBJ1-2, with 7 bases lining up with TRBD1. V lost 4 bases, J lost 9 bases, and 9 bases stayed unmatched. Germline values: CDR1 SGHRS, CDR2 YFSETQ. The CDR3 spans 13 residues. In DNA, the CDR3 is TGCGCCAGCAGCCTTAGGGACAGAGAGAGCTACACCTTC. It encodes CASSLRDRESYTF. The variable domain in full, with the rest retrieved from reference TRBV5-1 and TRBJ1-2, is KAGVTQTPRYLIKTRGQQVTLSCSPISGHRSVSWYQQTPGQGLQFLFEYFSETQRNKGNFPGRFSGRQFSNSRSEMNVSTLELGDSALYLCASSLRDRESYTFGSGTRLTVV.

CDR3: CASSQTGGGGYTF. Written as DNA, the CDR3 is TGTGCCAGCAGCCAAACGGGGGGTGGTGGCTACACCTTC. The rearrangement joins TRBV14 to TRBJ1-2, with a possible D match to TRBD1 (5 bases). CDR1 SGHDN and CDR2 FVKESK come from the germline V gene. With 2 bases removed from V and 7 bases from J, the gap between germline ends came to 11 bases. This CDR3 has 13 residues.

This clone was seen only a few times. The chain uses TRBV7-9 and TRBJ1-6, with a possible D match to TRBD1 (6 bases). Trimming removed 3 bases from V and 6 bases from J, with 18 bases in between. Germline values: CDR1 SEHNR, CDR2 FQNEAQ (reference sequence). The CDR3 is made up of 17 amino acids. DNA of the CDR3: TGTGCCAGCAGCTTGGGGGCCTTGGCAGGTGGTAATTCACCCCTCCACTTT. Residues: CASSLGALAGGNSPLHF. Full variable domain (outside the CDR3, taken from reference TRBV7-9 and TRBJ1-6): DTGVSQNPRHKITKRGQNVTFRCDPISEHNRLYWYRQTLGQGPEFLTYFQNEAQLEKSRLLSDRFSAERPKGSFSTLEIQRTEQGDSAMYLCASSLGALAGGNSPLHFGNGTRLTVT.

The chain employs TRBV6-5 and TRBJ2-1, with 10 bases aligning to TRBD2. Per germline, CDR1 MNHEY and CDR2 SVGAGI. The CDR3 spans 12 residues. V shed 8 bases, J shed 9 bases, and the junction held 4 bases outside the gene matches. The CDR3 nucleotides read TGTGCCAGCGGAGCGGGGGGGGGTGAGCAGTTCTTC. It specifies CASGAGGGEQFF.

The V and J genes are TRBV5-1 and TRBJ1-2; 7 nucleotides match TRBD1. Per the germline V gene, CDR1 is SGHRS and CDR2 is YFSETQ. The CDR3 consists of 15 residues. The V and J ends lost 0 bases and 6 bases, in that order; junction bases with no gene match: 8. The CDR3 DNA sequence: TGCGCCAGCAGCTTGGTGAATAAGGGACAGAATGGCTACACCTTC. This gives the protein CASSLVNKGQNGYTF. The entire variable domain, with the rest obtained from reference TRBV5-1 and TRBJ1-2, is as follows: KAGVTQTPRYLIKTRGQQVTLSCSPISGHRSVSWYQQTPGQGLQFLFEYFSETQRNKGNFPGRFSGRQFSNSRSEMNVSTLELGDSALYLCASSLVNKGQNGYTFGSGTRLTVV.

This clone was counted a single time. The chain is built from TRBV6-1 and TRBJ1-1; possibly TRBD1 for D (6 bases). The CDR3 covers 15 residues. Per germline, CDR1 MNHNS and CDR2 SASEGT. V dropped 0 bases and J dropped 6 bases, with 14 bases sitting between them. CDR3 in amino acids: CASSEARTGRPEAFF. As DNA, the CDR3 is TGTGCCAGCAGTGAAGCTCGTACAGGGAGGCCTGAAGCTTTCTTT.

This clone came up a few times. Other DNA sequences from this sample encode an identical CDR3 as well. The chain links TRBV15 to TRBJ2-5; 7 bases map to TRBD1. The ends lost 1 base at V and 2 bases at J; junction bases unmatched: 16. Germline V gene lookup returns CDR1 LNHNV and CDR2 YYDKDF (reference sequence). The CDR3 loop spans 19 amino acids. DNA of the CDR3: TGTGCCACCAGCAGAGGCACGACGACAGGGCTTATACGGCAAGAGACCCAGTACTTC. Encoded protein: CATSRGTTTGLIRQETQYF.

This rearrangement joins TRBV6-5 to TRBJ1-1; D might be TRBD1 (6 bases). Between the trimmed V and J ends, which lost 2 bases and 5 bases, there was a span of 12 bases. Germline CDR1 MNHEY, CDR2 SVGAGI. This CDR3 spans 14 amino acids. The CDR3 region has the DNA TGTGCCAGCAGTTACCGGACAGTGTTGACTGAAGCTTTCTTT. This sequence encodes CASSYRTVLTEAFF.

The J gene is TRBJ1-6, the V gene TRBV2; 7 nucleotides line up with TRBD1. Germline V gene sequence: CDR1 SNHLY, CDR2 FYNNEI. Trimming took 6 bases from V and 7 from J; bases not matched to a gene: 12. The CDR3 is made up of 16 amino acids. CDR3 region: CASSRGGEMRNSPLHF. The CDR3 DNA reads TGTGCCAGCAGCAGGGGGGGGGAGATGAGGAATTCACCCCTCCACTTT. Together with reference TRBV2 and TRBJ1-6, the CDR3 gives the full variable domain: EPEVTQTPSHQVTQMGQEVILRCVPISNHLYFYWYRQILGQKVEFLVSFYNNEISEKSEIFDDQFSVERPDGSNFTLKIRSTKLEDSAMYFCASSRGGEMRNSPLHFGNGTRLTVT.

The chain recombines TRBV9 with TRBJ1-5; D is uncertain. The CDR3 totals 14 residues. The germline V and J ends were trimmed by 2 bases and 1 base, with 7 bases remaining between them. Per the germline V gene, CDR1 is SGDLS and CDR2 is YYNGEE. CDR3 coding DNA: TGTGCCAGCAGCGTGCAAGGGAGCAATCAGCCCCAGCATTTT. Translated: CASSVQGSNQPQHF.

The chain has TRBV5-4 and TRBJ2-6; D is possibly TRBD1 (6 bases). V lost 0 bases to trimming and J lost 4 bases, with 11 bases between them. Per germline, CDR1 SGHNT and CDR2 YYREEE (reference sequence). The CDR3 loop spans 16 amino acids. The CDR3 reads CASSLEGEVGANVLTF. In DNA, the CDR3 is TGTGCCAGCAGCTTGGAGGGGGAAGTAGGGGCCAACGTCCTGACTTTC.

The chain combines TRBV7-3 with TRBJ1-2, with D possibly TRBD1 on 5 matching bases. The germline gives CDR1 SGHTA, CDR2 FQGTGA. The CDR3 extends over 17 amino acids. With 1 base removed from V and 1 base from J, the gap between germline ends came to 16 bases. The CDR3 DNA follows: TGTGCCAGCAGCTTAAGGGACCTGAACGGATATAACTATGGCTACACCTTC. Amino acid sequence: CASSLRDLNGYNYGYTF.

The chain uses TRBV7-3 and TRBJ2-1; 8 nucleotides line up with TRBD1. Germline values: CDR1 SGHTA, CDR2 FQGTGA. V lost 1 base, J lost 7 bases, and 0 bases stayed unmatched. The CDR3 totals 13 residues. The CDR3 here is CASSLRQGNEQFF. The CDR3 DNA reads TGTGCCAGCAGCTTAAGACAGGGGAATGAGCAGTTCTTC.

The chain couples TRBV10-3 to TRBJ1-3; 8 nucleotides match TRBD1. CDR3 length equals 15 residues. Germline lookup yields CDR1 ENHRY and CDR2 SYGVKD. The V segment lost 7 bases and the J segment 3 bases; nucleotides outside the gene matches: 8. CDR3 sequence reads: CAITLDRAGGNTIYF. For the CDR3, the DNA is TGTGCCATCACCCTGGACAGGGCGGGTGGAAACACCATATATTTT.

This chain joins TRBV27 and TRBJ2-7, with 8 bases matching TRBD1. Germline CDR1 MNHEY, CDR2 SMNVEV (reference sequence). V shed 3 bases and J 6 bases; nucleotides not matched to a gene: 7. CDR3 length: 14 amino acids. The CDR3 here is CASSFRQGLGEQYF. The CDR3 DNA reads as TGTGCCAGCAGTTTCCGACAGGGGCTGGGCGAGCAGTACTTC.

The chain employs TRBV9 and TRBJ2-3, with D unresolved. This CDR3 is 15 amino acids long. Germline V lookup: CDR1 SGDLS, CDR2 YYNGEE. V lost 1 base, J lost 6 bases, and 15 bases lay in between. CDR3 sequence: CASSVLQALTDTQYF. DNA for the CDR3: TGTGCCAGCAGCGTACTGCAGGCGCTCACCGATACGCAGTATTTT.

This clone has more than one count but fewer than ten. The chain employs TRBV4-3 and TRBJ2-7; 11 bases line up with TRBD1. The trim removed 0 bases at V and 4 bases at J, leaving 2 bases unmatched. CDR1 and CDR2 from the germline V gene are LGHNA and YSLEER. CDR3 length: 15 amino acids. In DNA form, the CDR3 reads TGCGCCAGCAGCCAAGAGGACAGGGGGCAGTACGAGCAGTACTTC. This encodes CASSQEDRGQYEQYF.

This rearrangement joins TRBV4-1 to TRBJ2-3, with 12 nucleotides matching TRBD2. From germline, CDR1 is MGHRA and CDR2 YSYEKL. The CDR3 contains 18 residues. The V and J ends lost 4 bases and 3 bases, in that order; junction bases with no gene match: 11. The DNA of the CDR3 is TGCGCCAGCAGCCCAAATAGTCCAGGACTAGCGGGAACAGATACGCAGTATTTT. It is translated as CASSPNSPGLAGTDTQYF.